The next 19 T cell receptor beta chains were all read from a single sample in a study of response to subunit inactivated influenza vaccine. TCRdb re-derived calls from the RT-PCR reads in MiXCR, one entry per CDR3 protein. The repertoire consists of a few hundred thousand distinct CDR3 sequences, with about 15% occurring once and the leading ten covering 8.5% to 14%. Here the sequenced sample was PBMCs from blood, taken 11 to 12 days after vaccination. These receptors came from a man aged 50 to 59 who received an inactivated influenza vaccine.

At least ten counts were recorded for this clonotype. The V gene is TRBV9, the J gene TRBJ2-1; D might be TRBD2 (5 bases). This CDR3 is 14 amino acids long. The V gene lost 0 bases and the J gene lost 7 bases, with 11 bases spanning the gap. CDR1 is SGDLS, CDR2 YYNGEE, per germline. As DNA, the CDR3 is TGTGCCAGCAGCGTAGCGATAGGGAGTAATGAGCAGTTCTTC. Encoded protein: CASSVAIGSNEQFF.

The chain couples TRBV7-8 to TRBJ2-2; 11 bases agree with TRBD1. Germline V gene lookup returns CDR1 SGHVS and CDR2 FQNEAQ. V shed 2 bases and J 7 bases; nucleotides not matched to a gene: 3. This CDR3 has 15 residues. The CDR3 reads CASSLSGTGGGELFF. CDR3 DNA sequence: TGTGCCAGCAGCTTATCTGGGACAGGGGGCGGGGAGCTGTTTTTT.

The chain uses TRBV29-1 and TRBJ1-2; D call uncertain. The CDR3 totals 12 residues. V dropped 0 bases and J dropped 10 bases, with 12 bases sitting between them. Per the germline V gene, CDR1 is SQVTM and CDR2 is ANQGSEA. The CDR3 DNA sequence: TGCAGCGTTGAAGATCGTGACGAGCCCTACACCTTC. Amino acid sequence: CSVEDRDEPYTF.

The V call is TRBV9, the J call TRBJ1-1, with 9 bases fitting TRBD1. This CDR3 has 13 amino acids. J gave up 6 bases and V 4 bases, and 4 bases lay outside the gene matches. The germline gives CDR1 SGDLS, CDR2 YYNGEE. The CDR3 DNA sequence: TGTGCCAGCAGCCCCCGGACAGGGGCTGAAGCTTTCTTT. This codes for CASSPRTGAEAFF.

This rearrangement joins TRBV6-6 to TRBJ2-1; possibly TRBD2 for D (7 bases). This CDR3 region has 11 residues. The V end lost 6 bases, the J end lost 8 bases, and 8 bases lay between the germline ends. Germline V gives CDR1 MNHNY, CDR2 SVGAGI (reference sequence). DNA of the CDR3: TGTGCCAGCAGCGGGGGGCATGAGCAGTTCTTC. Its protein product is CASSGGHEQFF.

In its sample, this clonotype was seen a few times. This chain connects TRBV5-1 to TRBJ2-1; 8 nucleotides agree with TRBD1. From germline, CDR1 is SGHRS and CDR2 YFSETQ. V lost 4 bases to trimming and J lost 6 bases; unmatched junction nucleotides: 9. The CDR3 has 15 residues. The CDR3 protein is CASSLQGALGNEQFF. CDR3 DNA: TGCGCCAGCAGCCTCCAGGGGGCTTTGGGCAATGAGCAGTTCTTC.

This clonotype was picked up a small number of times. V usage is TRBV7-2 and J usage is TRBJ2-5; 10 bases line up with TRBD2. V trimming: 2 bases; J trimming: 5 bases; junction bases outside the gene matches: 11. The CDR3 sequence is 17 residues long. The germline gives CDR1 SGHTA, CDR2 FQGNSA. CDR3 coding DNA: TGTGCCAGCAGCTTAACGCTAGCGGGAGTCATGGGGGAGACCCAGTACTTC. Its protein product is CASSLTLAGVMGETQYF.

The chain uses TRBV12-3 or TRBV12-4 and TRBJ1-2; a possible D gene is TRBD1 (6 bases). Trimming took off 1 base at V and 2 bases at J, with 14 bases between the two ends. The CDR3 is 16 amino acids. CDR3 coding DNA: TGTGCCAGCAGTTTAGGATCGGGGGGCCAGAACTATGGCTACACCTTC. Translation gives CASSLGSGGQNYGYTF.

The chain recombines TRBV6-2 or TRBV6-3 with TRBJ2-2, with D uncertain. This CDR3 region has 11 residues. Trimming left V 5 bases short and J 7 bases short, with 5 bases between. Germline V CDR1 and CDR2: MNHEY, SVGEGT. The CDR3 DNA reads as TGTGCCAGCAGTCGGGTCGGGGAGCTGTTTTTT. Residues: CASSRVGELFF.

This clonotype was counted a few times. The rearrangement joins TRBV6-5 to TRBJ2-3, with D maybe TRBD2 (7 bases). Trimming stripped 0 bases from V and 4 bases from J, with 11 bases between. This CDR3 region has 15 residues. Germline lookup yields CDR1 MNHEY and CDR2 SVGAGI. The DNA of the CDR3 is TGTGCCAGCAGTTACTCGGGGGGGCGGTCAGATACGCAGTATTTT. This translates into CASSYSGGRSDTQYF.

The gene calls are TRBV29-1 and TRBJ1-4, with D unresolved. Trimming pared 6 bases from V and 5 bases from J, leaving 7 bases between. CDR3 size: 11 residues. Germline lookup yields CDR1 SQVTM and CDR2 ANQGSEA. Here the CDR3 reads CSVPRNEKLFF. The DNA for the CDR3 is TGCAGCGTCCCCAGGAATGAAAAACTGTTTTTT. Based on the CDR3 plus reference TRBV29-1 and TRBJ1-4, the full variable domain is SAVISQKPSRDICQRGTSLTIQCQVDSQVTMMFWYRQQPGQSLTLIATANQGSEATYESGFVIDKFPISRPNLTFSTLTVSNMSPEDSSIYLCSVPRNEKLFFGSGTQLSVL.

The table lists this clonotype with a few counts. The chain uses TRBV2 and TRBJ2-7; D gene ambiguous. Germline CDR1 is SNHLY and CDR2 is FYNNEI. With 2 bases removed from V and 0 bases from J, the gap between germline ends came to 14 bases. The length of the CDR3 is 16 residues. The CDR3: CASSERVVKSSYEQYF. Written as DNA, the CDR3 is TGTGCCAGCAGTGAAAGAGTCGTAAAGAGCTCCTACGAGCAGTACTTC.

CDR3 residues: CASSLVRDPKETQYF. In DNA, the CDR3 is TGTGCCAGCAGCTTAGTGCGGGACCCGAAAGAGACCCAGTACTTC. The rearrangement joins TRBV11-2 to TRBJ2-5; D is perhaps TRBD2 (6 bases). CDR3 length: 15 residues. Deletions cut 1 base from V and 3 bases from J, with 12 bases between. The germline V gene has CDR1 SGHAT and CDR2 FQNNGV.

V usage is TRBV7-9 and J usage is TRBJ2-3, with D perhaps matching TRBD2 (6 bases). Trimming shortened V by 5 bases and J by 2 bases, and 20 bases separated the two germline ends. Germline V gives CDR1 SEHNR, CDR2 FQNEAQ (reference sequence). This CDR3 spans 17 amino acids. Here the CDR3 DNA reads TGTGCCAGCAGCGTACGACTAGGAAAAACCGTCACAGATACGCAGTATTTT. Translation: CASSVRLGKTVTDTQYF.

Only a few counts were recorded for this clonotype. V and J are TRBV20-1 and TRBJ2-1; 7 positions agree with TRBD2. Germline loops: CDR1 DFQATT, CDR2 SNEGSKA (reference sequence). The CDR3 sequence is 18 residues long. V lost 1 base and J lost 1; bases outside the gene matches: 13. The CDR3 region has the DNA TGCAGTGCTAGAGGAAGTTTATGGGGGGAGGGTTCCTACAATGAGCAGTTCTTC. Protein product: CSARGSLWGEGSYNEQFF.

This clonotype was observed a few times. V gene TRBV12-3 or TRBV12-4 combines with J gene TRBJ1-5, with D unclear. The CDR3 consists of 15 residues. V dropped 6 bases and J dropped 6 bases, with 18 bases sitting between them. CDR3 in DNA: TGTGCCAGCAGCACCGGGATAGACTTCATTCAGCCCCAGCATTTT. Its protein product is CASSTGIDFIQPQHF.

This clonotype was detected only a few times. The chain employs TRBV30 and TRBJ1-2, with D tentatively TRBD1 (6 bases). Germline CDR1 GTSNPN, CDR2 SVGIG (reference sequence). The CDR3 spans 12 residues. Trimming cost V 3 bases and J 2 bases, with 7 bases left between them. CDR3 coding DNA: TGTGCCTGGAGCGGGGGCAACTATGGCTACACCTTC. Its translation is CAWSGGNYGYTF.

The rearrangement joins TRBV3-1 to TRBJ2-7; 7 nucleotides align to TRBD1. The CDR3 extends over 16 amino acids. V shed 4 bases, J shed 3 bases, and the junction held 12 bases outside the gene matches. The V gene's germline CDR1 is LGHDT and CDR2 YNNKEL (reference sequence). This chain's CDR3 is CASSRLTRTGNYEQYF. CDR3 bases: TGTGCCAGCAGCCGCTTAACCCGGACAGGTAACTACGAGCAGTACTTC.

J is TRBJ1-4 and V is TRBV14, with D possibly being TRBD1 (5 bases). Trimming left V 0 bases short and J 7 bases short, with 12 bases between. This CDR3 is 15 amino acids long. Germline CDR1 is SGHDN and CDR2 is FVKESK. The CDR3 coding sequence is TGTGCCAGCAGCCAAGATTGGGGGAGGCTTGAAAAACTGTTTTTT. Translated: CASSQDWGRLEKLFF. Looking up the rest from reference TRBV14 and TRBJ1-4 gives the full variable domain: EAGVTQFPSHSVIEKGQTVTLRCDPISGHDNLYWYRRVMGKEIKFLLHFVKESKQDESGMPNNRFLAERTGGTYSTLKVQPAELEDSGVYFCASSQDWGRLEKLFFGSGTQLSVL.